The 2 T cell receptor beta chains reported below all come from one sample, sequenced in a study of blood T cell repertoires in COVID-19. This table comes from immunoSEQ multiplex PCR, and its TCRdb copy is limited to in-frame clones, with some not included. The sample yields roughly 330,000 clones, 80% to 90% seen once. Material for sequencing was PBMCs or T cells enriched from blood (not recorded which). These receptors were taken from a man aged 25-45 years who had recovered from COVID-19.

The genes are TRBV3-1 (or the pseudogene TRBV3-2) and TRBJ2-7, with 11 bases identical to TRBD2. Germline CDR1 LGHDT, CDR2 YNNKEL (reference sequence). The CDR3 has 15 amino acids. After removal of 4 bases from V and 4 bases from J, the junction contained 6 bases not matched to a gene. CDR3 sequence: CASSLGTSGTYEQYF. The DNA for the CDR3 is TGTGCCAGCAGCCTAGGGACTAGCGGAACTTACGAGCAGTACTTC.

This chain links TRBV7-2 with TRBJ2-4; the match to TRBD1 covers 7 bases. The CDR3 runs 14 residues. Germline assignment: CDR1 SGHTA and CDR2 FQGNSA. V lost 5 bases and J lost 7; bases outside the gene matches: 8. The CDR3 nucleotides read TGTGCCAGCAGCCCGGGTGGGACAGAGAACATTCAGTACTTC. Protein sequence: CASSPGGTENIQYF.